This passage covers 10 T cell receptor beta chains from one sample sequenced in a study of low-dose radiotherapy and immunotherapy resistance in tumors. Time point noted: before trial treatment. Alpha and beta chains were covered, as first-strand cDNA relied on TRAV- and TRBV-specific primers. With a constant-region primer and a V-primer adapter, TCRs were subjected to 20 to 25 PCR cycles of amplification. One entry per CDR3 protein, called by TCRdb with MiXCR from the reads. The data hold over 55,000 distinct CDR3 sequences, with around 31% observed a single time. The sample consisted of PBMCs, taken before treatment. All receptors come from a female donor with ovarian cancer.

To note about this clonotype: The likely explanation is a read error, given a far larger clone one base away. The chain carries TRBV6-5 and TRBJ2-1; tentative D call: TRBD2 (5 bases). Per the germline V gene, CDR1 is MNHEY and CDR2 is SVGAGI. The V end was cut by 4 bases, the J end by 8 bases, with 18 bases between. This CDR3 region has 15 residues. The CDR3 DNA sequence: TGTGCCAGCAGTTCCCGCGGGCTAGTGAGCGATGAGCAGTTCTTC. Residues: CASSSRGLVSDEQFF.

CDR3 sequence: CAVPRWDEQFF. The CDR3 DNA is TGTGCCGTTCCACGGTGGGATGAGCAGTTCTTC. The chain couples TRBV6-2 or TRBV6-3 to TRBJ2-1, with D uncertain. Germline-derived CDR1 and CDR2 are MNHEY and SVGEGT. Trimming took 11 bases from V and 8 from J, leaving 13 bases between them. This CDR3 contains 11 residues.

This clonotype has ten or more counts. The chain recombines TRBV13 with TRBJ1-2; 7 bases fit TRBD1. With V trimmed by 0 bases and J by 3 bases, 7 bases remained unmatched. The length of the CDR3 is 16 residues. CDR1 is PRHDT and CDR2 is FYEKMQ in the germline V gene (reference sequence). CDR3 loop: CASSLGQGFGDYGYTF. CDR3 bases: TGTGCCAGCAGCTTAGGACAGGGGTTCGGAGACTATGGCTACACCTTC.

Notes on this clonotype: A far larger clone is one base from this, pointing to a likely read error. The J gene is TRBJ2-2, the V gene TRBV7-2; either TRBD1 or TRBD2 may fit D (5 bases each). V dropped 3 bases and J dropped 6 bases, with 14 bases sitting between them. The germline V gene encodes CDR1 SGHTA and CDR2 FQGNSA. This CDR3 has 15 residues. The CDR3 sequence: CASSFRDPGAGELFF. The CDR3 nucleotides are TGTGCCAGCAGCTTCCGGGACCCCGGGGCCGGGGAGCTGTTTTTT.

This clonotype was seen repeatedly, ten times or more. The gene calls are TRBV28 and TRBJ1-6; D is uncertain. The ends were cut back, 4 bases at V and 2 bases at J, with 12 bases in the middle. The CDR3 is 16 residues long. Germline V gives CDR1 MDHEN, CDR2 SYDVKM. The CDR3 nucleotides are TGTGCCAGCAGTTCTGAGGGTAACCCCTATAATTCACCCCTCCACTTT. Translation gives CASSSEGNPYNSPLHF.

This clonotype was counted many times. The CDR3 nucleotides read TGTGCCAGCTCACCAAGACAGGATGGCTATGGCTACACCTTC. It specifies CASSPRQDGYGYTF. The chain joins TRBV18 to TRBJ1-2, with a possible D match to TRBD1 (6 bases). V was shortened by 2 bases and J by 4 bases, with 11 bases between the two germline ends. The germline V gene has CDR1 KGHSH and CDR2 LQKENI. The CDR3 has 14 amino acids.

This clonotype was detected many times. This chain uses TRBV2 with TRBJ1-2; no firm D call. The V gene's germline CDR1 is SNHLY and CDR2 FYNNEI. V was pared by 5 bases and J by 0 bases, with 13 bases between. This CDR3 region has 15 residues. The CDR3 protein is CASSSDGRANYGYTF. The CDR3 DNA reads as TGTGCCAGCAGTTCGGACGGCCGAGCTAACTATGGCTACACCTTC.

This clonotype has at least ten counts. The rearrangement joins TRBV6-2 or TRBV6-3 to TRBJ2-7; the D is unclear. CDR3 length equals 13 residues. The ends were cut back, 6 bases at V and 2 bases at J, with 11 bases in the middle. From germline, CDR1 is MNHEY and CDR2 SVGEGT. The chain's CDR3 is CASRYMKPYEQYF. CDR3 in DNA: TGTGCCAGCAGGTACATGAAGCCCTACGAGCAGTACTTC.

The rearrangement joins TRBV28 to TRBJ2-5; no clear D. This CDR3 contains 12 residues. Deletions cut 7 bases from V and 8 bases from J, with 14 bases between. Germline V CDR1 and CDR2: MDHEN, SYDVKM. The DNA of the CDR3 is TGTGCCAGCACATCCCAACGGACCACCCAGTACTTC. As protein: CASTSQRTTQYF.

This clonotype occurred many times. The chain combines TRBV4-2 with TRBJ2-1; D is possibly TRBD2 (6 bases). Germline CDR1 and CDR2: LGHNA and YNFKEQ. Trimming took off 5 bases at V and 5 bases at J, with 13 bases between the two ends. There are 14 residues in the CDR3. Here the CDR3 reads CASSLGLANNEQFF. CDR3 DNA: TGTGCCAGCAGCTTAGGCCTAGCGAACAATGAGCAGTTCTTC.